The subject of this entry is one T cell receptor beta chain. Some clones are missing from TCRdb's copy, which holds only in-frame ones; the method was immunoSEQ multiplex PCR. The sample includes some 140,000 clones, about 80% of them seen just once. This sample was included in a study of blood T cell repertoires in COVID-19. Study overall: Sources were T cells, B-cell-depleted T cells, or PBMCs; the material itself was cDNA or gDNA.

The V end was cut by 6 bases, the J end by 4 bases, with 15 bases between. This CDR3 is built from 15 residues. CDR1 and CDR2 from the germline V gene are KGHSH and LQKENI. The V and J genes are TRBV18 and TRBJ2-2; D is possibly TRBD2 (6 bases). Sequencing input: peripheral blood. This sequence was found in a woman at least 80 years old with acute or convalescent COVID-19. For the CDR3, the DNA is TGTGCCAGCTCTGTCCAGCGGGCGGGCACCGGGGAGCTGTTTTTT. Translation: CASSVQRAGTGELFF.